This T cell receptor (beta chain) was recovered during a study of beta chain features in type 1 diabetes. The wider study: In age, gender and cell yields, patients were similar to healthy donors.

General study results and limits: Shorter TCRB CDR3s, moderately but significantly so, were found in Type 1 diabetes patients in all four CD4+ subsets.

The entirety of the isolated RNA underwent reverse transcription, so expressed TCRB transcripts were sequenced. Clones were sequenced by immunoSEQ multiplex PCR, and TCRdb holds only the in-frame ones, with some missing. This table holds some 360,000 clones, 9.6% found once. This clone has only a few counts. Its matching antigen is unknown. Germline V gives CDR1 DFQATT, CDR2 SNEGSKA (reference sequence). The CDR3 totals 10 residues. V gave up 3 bases and J gave up 5 bases, with 4 bases separating them. The source of this sequence is a man aged 30-40 years with type 1 diabetes. Sequencing was carried out using central memory CD4+ T cells from blood. The V gene is TRBV20-1, the J gene TRBJ2-5, with D hard to call. The CDR3 coding sequence is TGCAGTGCTAGTGAGGAGACCCAGTACTTC. This codes for CSASEETQYF.